The clone carrying this T cell receptor beta chain was counted only a few times. Antigen unknown. The data stem from a study of cytomegalovirus exposure and HLA in healthy donors. Study outcomes and limitations: 16,951 TCR beta sequences were associated with HLA alleles at 0.05 false discovery rate in a later analysis. It was reported in a later analysis that an Asian-associated ancestry cluster showed fewer N-insertions than the approximately 670-donor mean. 150 to 200 TCR beta chains were listed as cytomegalovirus-associated.

The primer mix had 60 Vbeta and 13 Jbeta primers. Only in-frame clones appear in the TCRdb table, and some are missing; sequencing was by immunoSEQ multiplex PCR. Among fewer than 200,000 clones listed, around 83% were seen once. Healthy bone marrow donors made up the cohort. V was clipped by 1 base and J by 6 bases; unmatched bases: 8. The CDR3 length is 16 residues. The V gene's germline CDR1 is SGHRS and CDR2 YFSETQ. The chain is built from TRBV5-1 and TRBJ2-1; 9 bases match TRBD1. This sequence was found in a man in his forties or fifties in good health and CMV-seropositive. The specimen sequenced was PBMCs. CDR3 amino acids: CASSLFGTGSGNEQFF. For the CDR3, the DNA is TGCGCCAGCAGCTTGTTCGGGACAGGGTCAGGCAATGAGCAGTTCTTC. Complete variable domain (other parts from reference TRBV5-1 and TRBJ2-1): KAGVTQTPRYLIKTRGQQVTLSCSPISGHRSVSWYQQTPGQGLQFLFEYFSETQRNKGNFPGRFSGRQFSNSRSEMNVSTLELGDSALYLCASSLFGTGSGNEQFFGPGTRLTVL.